This TCR beta chain was obtained from a study of shared clonotypes between healthy human individuals. Study as a whole: The plates for each donor numbered three CD4 naive, three CD4 memory, two CD8 naive and one CD8 memory. Study-wide results and limits: Sample collection involved blood only; tissue repertoires are likely different. Naive subsets generally had larger estimated richness than memory subsets. Few donors restricted represented genetic and exposure-history diversity.

Remarks on this clone: Its specificity is unknown.

V was cut by 6 bases and J by 9 bases, with 12 bases left in between. This CDR3 is built from 13 residues. CDR1 and CDR2 (germline): MNHEY, SVGAGI. The assay was immunoSEQ multiplex PCR, and TCRdb's table has in-frame clones only and misses some. The data show about 2.4 million clones, just over 90% seen once. The sequenced material came from naive CD4+ T cells sorted from blood. Subset specified: CD45RA+ positively selected. The chain links TRBV6-5 to TRBJ1-6; no firm D call. The receptor's source is a man between 18 and 35 years old in good health. The CDR3 loop is CASSSDWSSPLHF. CDR3 DNA sequence: TGTGCCAGCAGCTCCGACTGGAGTTCACCCCTCCACTTT.